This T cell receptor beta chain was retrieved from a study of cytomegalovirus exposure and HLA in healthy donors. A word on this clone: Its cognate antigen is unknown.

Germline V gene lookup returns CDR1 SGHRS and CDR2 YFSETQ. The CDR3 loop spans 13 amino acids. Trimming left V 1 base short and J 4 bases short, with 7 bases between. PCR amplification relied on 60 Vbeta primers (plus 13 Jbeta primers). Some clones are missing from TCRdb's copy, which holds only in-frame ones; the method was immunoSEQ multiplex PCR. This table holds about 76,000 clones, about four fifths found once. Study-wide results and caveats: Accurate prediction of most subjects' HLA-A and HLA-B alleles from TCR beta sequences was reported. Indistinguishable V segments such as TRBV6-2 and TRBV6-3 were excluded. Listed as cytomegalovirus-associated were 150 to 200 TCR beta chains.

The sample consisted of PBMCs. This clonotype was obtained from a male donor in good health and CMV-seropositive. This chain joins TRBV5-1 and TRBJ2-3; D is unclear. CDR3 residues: CASSLPHSDTQYF. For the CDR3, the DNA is TGCGCCAGCAGCTTGCCCCACTCAGATACGCAGTATTTT.